The entry that follows covers one T cell receptor beta chain sequence. In the original processing: Estimation of nucleated cell counts was performed using reference gene primer amplification. This table comes from immunoSEQ multiplex PCR, and its TCRdb copy is limited to in-frame clones, with some not included. D and trimming were read from the DNA, whereas the V and J calls and clone size are those reported in that table. The sample lists approximately 150,000 clones, about 81% seen once, with roughly 9.6% in the top ten. The entry originates in a study of blood T cell repertoires in COVID-19. Turning to the study itself: Spain, Italy and the United States supplied samples that represented acute and convalescent COVID-19. Sample material is recorded as cDNA or gDNA derived from T cells, B-cell-depleted T cells, or PBMCs.

V was pared by 4 bases and J by 6 bases, with 8 bases of the junction left unmatched. This CDR3 region has 15 residues. Germline V gives CDR1 LGHDT, CDR2 YNNKEL (reference sequence). The specimen sequenced was peripheral blood. The V call is TRBV3-1 (or the pseudogene TRBV3-2), the J call TRBJ2-1; TRBD2 agrees at 8 bases. This receptor was taken from a man aged 60 to 75 with active or convalescent COVID-19. The CDR3 DNA follows: TGTGCCAGCAGCCGTCTAGCGGGCCACGGCAATGAGCAGTTCTTC. As protein: CASSRLAGHGNEQFF.